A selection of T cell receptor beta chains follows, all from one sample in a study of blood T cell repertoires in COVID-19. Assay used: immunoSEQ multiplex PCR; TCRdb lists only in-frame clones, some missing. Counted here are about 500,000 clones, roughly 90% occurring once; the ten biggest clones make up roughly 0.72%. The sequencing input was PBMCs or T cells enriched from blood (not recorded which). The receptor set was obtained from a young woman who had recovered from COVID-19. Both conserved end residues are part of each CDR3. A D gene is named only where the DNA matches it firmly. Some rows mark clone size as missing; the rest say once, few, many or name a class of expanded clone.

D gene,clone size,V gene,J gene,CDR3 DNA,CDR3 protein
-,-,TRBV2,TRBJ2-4,TGTGCCAGCACGGGGTTGGCCAAAAACATTCAGTACTTC,CASTGLAKNIQYF
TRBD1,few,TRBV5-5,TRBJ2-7,TGTGCCAGCAGCCGTCCCGGGACAGGGACCGAGCAGTACTTC,CASSRPGTGTEQYF
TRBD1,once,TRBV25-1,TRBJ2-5,TGTGCCAGCAGTTCTCAGGACAGGATGGAGACCCAGTACTTC,CASSSQDRMETQYF
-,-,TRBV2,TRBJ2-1,TGTGCCAGCAGTGAGGATAGCTTGGCACACAATGAGCAGTTCTTC,CASSEDSLAHNEQFF
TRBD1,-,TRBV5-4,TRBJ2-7,TGTGCCAGCAGCCCTGGACAGGGATCCTACGAGCAGTACTTC,CASSPGQGSYEQYF
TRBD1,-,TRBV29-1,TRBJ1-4,TGCAGCGGGATCGGGACAGGGGGAGAGGAAAAACTGTTTTTT,CSGIGTGGEEKLFF
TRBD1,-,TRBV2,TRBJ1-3,TGTGCCAGCAGTCCCGGGACAGGGAAGGGAAACACCATATATTTT,CASSPGTGKGNTIYF
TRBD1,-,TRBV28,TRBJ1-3,TGTGCCAGCAGTTACAGACTCCCCCGGGACAGCTACGGAAACACCATATATTTT,CASSYRLPRDSYGNTIYF
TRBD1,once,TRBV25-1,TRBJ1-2,TGTGCCAGCAGTCCCCTAGGGACAGGGAGTGGCGGCTACACCTTC,CASSPLGTGSGGYTF
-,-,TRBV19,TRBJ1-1,TGTGCCAGTAATGATTGGGGTAGAGGCCGCACGGGGACTGAAGCTTTCTTT,CASNDWGRGRTGTEAFF
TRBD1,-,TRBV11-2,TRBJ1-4,TGTGCCAGCAGCCCGGGACAGGGGGCGCCTGAAAAACTGTTTTTT,CASSPGQGAPEKLFF
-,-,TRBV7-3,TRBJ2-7,TGTGCCAGCCCGGACACGACCTACGAGCAGTACTTC,CASPDTTYEQYF
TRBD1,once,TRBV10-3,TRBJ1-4,TGTGCCATTCGACAGGGTAATGAAAAACTGTTTTTT,CAIRQGNEKLFF
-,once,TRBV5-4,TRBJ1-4,TGTGCCAGCAGCTCCACCGGTATCTACTATGAAAAACTGTTTTTT,CASSSTGIYYEKLFF
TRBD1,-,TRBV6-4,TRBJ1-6,TGTGCCAGCAGAGTCGGACAGGGCCTAGATTCACCCCTCCACTTT,CASRVGQGLDSPLHF
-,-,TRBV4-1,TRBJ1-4,TGCGCCAGCAGCCAAGGGGAGGGCAGGAGGAATGAAAAACTGTTTTTT,CASSQGEGRRNEKLFF
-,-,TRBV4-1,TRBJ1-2,TGCGCCAGCAGCCAAGTGGAGACCGGGGGTGGTGGCTACACCTTC,CASSQVETGGGGYTF
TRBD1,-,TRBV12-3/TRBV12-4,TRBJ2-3,TGTGCCAGCAGCCCGGGACAGGGAGATACGCAGTATTTT,CASSPGQGDTQYF
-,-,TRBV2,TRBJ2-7,TGTGCCAGCAGACAGGGTTTGGATTATACGGGAGAGCAGTACTTC,CASRQGLDYTGEQYF
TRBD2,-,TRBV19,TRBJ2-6,TGTGCCAGTAGTACTAGCGGGGGCTCCTCTGGGGCCAACGTCCTGACTTTC,CASSTSGGSSGANVLTF
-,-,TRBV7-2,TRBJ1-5,TGTGCCAGCAGCTTAGTGAGGGTGGATAATCAGCCCCAGCATTTT,CASSLVRVDNQPQHF
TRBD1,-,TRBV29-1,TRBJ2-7,TGCAGCGTTCAGAGACAGGGGGTTATCGAGCAGTACTTC,CSVQRQGVIEQYF
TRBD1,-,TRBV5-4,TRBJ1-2,TGTGCCAGCAGCTCCGGACAGGGGTGGAGCTATGGCTACACCTTC,CASSSGQGWSYGYTF
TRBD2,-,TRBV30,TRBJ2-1,TGTGCCTGGACTAGCGGTTACAATGAGCAGTTCTTC,CAWTSGYNEQFF
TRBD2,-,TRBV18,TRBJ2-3,TGTGCCAGCTCCCTTGGGGGGGCAGATACGCAGTATTTT,CASSLGGADTQYF
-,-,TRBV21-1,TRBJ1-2,TGTGCCAGCGACAAGCAAGCATACTATGGCTACACCTTC,CASDKQAYYGYTF
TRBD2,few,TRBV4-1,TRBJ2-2,TGCGCCAGCAGCCAAGATGCGGCGGGGGAGCACACCGGGGAGCTGTTTTTT,CASSQDAAGEHTGELFF
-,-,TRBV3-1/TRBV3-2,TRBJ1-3,TGTGCCAGCAGCCTCCTTGCGCCTGGAAACACCATATATTTT,CASSLLAPGNTIYF
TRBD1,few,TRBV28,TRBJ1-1,TGTGCCAGCAGCTCCTCCAACAGGGGCGGCCTCACTGAAGCTTTCTTT,CASSSSNRGGLTEAFF
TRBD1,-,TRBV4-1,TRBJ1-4,TGCGCCAGCAGCCCTTTACCAGGGGGCAGGGAAAAACTGTTTTTT,CASSPLPGGREKLFF
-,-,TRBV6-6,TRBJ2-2,TGTGCCAGCGGCTTAGATGGGGGCGACGTCACCGGGGAGCTGTTTTTT,CASGLDGGDVTGELFF
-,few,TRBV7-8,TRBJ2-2,TGTGCCAGCAGCTTGAAGGGGCCAGGGGTGAACACCGGGGAGCTGTTTTTT,CASSLKGPGVNTGELFF
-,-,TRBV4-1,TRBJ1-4,TGCGCCAGCAGCCAAGACGCAGGCCCAGATGAAAAACTGTTTTTT,CASSQDAGPDEKLFF
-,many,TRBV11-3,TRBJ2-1,TGTGCCAGCAGCCCCTCGGGAAGTGATGAGCAGTTCTTC,CASSPSGSDEQFF
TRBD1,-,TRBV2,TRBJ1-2,TGTGCCAGCATCACGGGACAGGGTAACTATGGCTACACCTTC,CASITGQGNYGYTF
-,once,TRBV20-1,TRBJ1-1,TGCAGTGCTAGTGTCGACAGGAACACTGAAGCTTTCTTT,CSASVDRNTEAFF
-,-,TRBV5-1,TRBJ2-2,TGCGCCAGCAGCAAGGACTCCTTCGCGAACACCGGGGAGCTGTTTTTT,CASSKDSFANTGELFF
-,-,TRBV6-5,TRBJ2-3,TGTGCCAGTTCCAGGGGAGAGGGGCCCACAGATACGCAGTATTTT,CASSRGEGPTDTQYF
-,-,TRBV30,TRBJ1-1,TGTGCCCATACGGGGTACACTGAAGCTTTCTTT,CAHTGYTEAFF
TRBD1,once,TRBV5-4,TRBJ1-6,TGTGCCAGCAGCTTGGGAGGGGGCGACTATTCACCCCTCCACTTT,CASSLGGGDYSPLHF
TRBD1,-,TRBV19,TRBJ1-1,TGTGCCAGTAGTGGGACAGGGAGGCGGAGCACTGAAGCTTTCTTT,CASSGTGRRSTEAFF
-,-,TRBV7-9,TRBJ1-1,TGTGCCAGCAGCAACGGGGGGTCCGGCACTGAAGCTTTCTTT,CASSNGGSGTEAFF
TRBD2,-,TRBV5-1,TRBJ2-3,TGCGCCAGCAGCTTGGGCCTAGCGGGGGGTTCAGATACGCAGTATTTT,CASSLGLAGGSDTQYF
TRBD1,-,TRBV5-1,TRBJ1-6,TGCGCCAGCAGCTTGGAAGAGGGACAGTGGAGCTTT,CASSLEEGQWSF
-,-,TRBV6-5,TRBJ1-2,TGTGCCAGCAGTTACCGGGACAGCTACACCTTC,CASSYRDSYTF
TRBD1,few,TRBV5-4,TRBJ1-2,TGTGCCAGCAGCCTTGACAGGGGCCTTGACTATGGCTACACCTTC,CASSLDRGLDYGYTF
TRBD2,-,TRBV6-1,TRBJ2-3,TGTGCCAGCAGTGAAAGCGGGGGAACGCAGTATTTT,CASSESGGTQYF
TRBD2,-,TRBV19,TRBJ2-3,TGTGCCAGTAGTATGTTCCTTTGGGGGGAGGGAGATACGCAGTATTTT,CASSMFLWGEGDTQYF
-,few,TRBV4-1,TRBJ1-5,TGCGCCAGCAGCCAAGATTGGGAACCTTTTCCAGTGACAGCCTATAGCAATCAGCCCCAGCATTTT,CASSQDWEPFPVTAYSNQPQHF
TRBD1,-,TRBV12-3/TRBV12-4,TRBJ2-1,TGTGCCAGCACACAAATCCAGGGGGATGAGCAGTTCTTC,CASTQIQGDEQFF